This TCR beta chain is from a study of T cell responses to AZD1222 COVID-19 vaccine. The study's findings and limits: A mostly white British donor set with more females was recruited, and clonal diversity was possibly underestimated. Receipt of two AZD1222 doses was followed by a rise in Spike-specific TCR breadth and depth.

With regard to this clone: The antigen remains unidentified.

Germline CDR1 reads SGHRS; CDR2 reads YFSETQ. The CDR3 spans 15 residues. Trimming at V came to 0 bases and at J to 4 bases, leaving 5 bases not matched to a gene. Assay: immunoSEQ multiplex PCR; the TCRdb copy retains only in-frame clones and omits some. The sample has 80,000 to 95,000 clones; 90% are singletons. Specimen: peripheral blood, collected 28 days after the second AZD1222 dose. The sequence was obtained from an adult who received the AZD1222 COVID-19 vaccine. This chain uses TRBV5-1 with TRBJ2-7, with TRBD1 identical over 9 bases. CDR3 coding DNA: TGCGCCAGCAGCTTGGACGGGACAGGGCCATACGAGCAGTACTTC. Its translation is CASSLDGTGPYEQYF.